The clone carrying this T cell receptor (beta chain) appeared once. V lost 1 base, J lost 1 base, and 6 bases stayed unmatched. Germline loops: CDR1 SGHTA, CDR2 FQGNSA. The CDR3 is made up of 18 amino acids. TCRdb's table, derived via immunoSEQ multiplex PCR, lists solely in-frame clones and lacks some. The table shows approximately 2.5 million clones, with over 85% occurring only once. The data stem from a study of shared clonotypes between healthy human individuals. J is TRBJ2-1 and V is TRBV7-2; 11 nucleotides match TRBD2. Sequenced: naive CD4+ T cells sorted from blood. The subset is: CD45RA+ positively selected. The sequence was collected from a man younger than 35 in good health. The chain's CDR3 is CASSLVSSGGGSYNEQFF. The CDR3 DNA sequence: TGTGCCAGCAGCTTAGTGAGTAGCGGGGGGGGTTCCTACAATGAGCAGTTCTTC.